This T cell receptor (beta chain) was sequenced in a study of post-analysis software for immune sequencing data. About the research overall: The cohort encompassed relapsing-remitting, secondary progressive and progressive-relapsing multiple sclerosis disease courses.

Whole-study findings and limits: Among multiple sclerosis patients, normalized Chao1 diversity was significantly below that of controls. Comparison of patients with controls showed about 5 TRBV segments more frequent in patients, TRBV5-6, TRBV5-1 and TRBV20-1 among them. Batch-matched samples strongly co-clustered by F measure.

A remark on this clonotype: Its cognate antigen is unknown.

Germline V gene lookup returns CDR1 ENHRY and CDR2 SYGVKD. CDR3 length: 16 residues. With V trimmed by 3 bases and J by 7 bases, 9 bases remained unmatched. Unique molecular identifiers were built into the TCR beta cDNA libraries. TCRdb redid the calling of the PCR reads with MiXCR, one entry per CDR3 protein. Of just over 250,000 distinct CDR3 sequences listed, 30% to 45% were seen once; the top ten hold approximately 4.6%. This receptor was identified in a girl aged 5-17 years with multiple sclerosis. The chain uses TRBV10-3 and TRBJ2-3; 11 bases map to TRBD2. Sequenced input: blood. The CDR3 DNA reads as TGTGCCATCAGTGACCGACTAGCGGGGTTCTGGTATACGCAGTATTTT. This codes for CAISDRLAGFWYTQYF.